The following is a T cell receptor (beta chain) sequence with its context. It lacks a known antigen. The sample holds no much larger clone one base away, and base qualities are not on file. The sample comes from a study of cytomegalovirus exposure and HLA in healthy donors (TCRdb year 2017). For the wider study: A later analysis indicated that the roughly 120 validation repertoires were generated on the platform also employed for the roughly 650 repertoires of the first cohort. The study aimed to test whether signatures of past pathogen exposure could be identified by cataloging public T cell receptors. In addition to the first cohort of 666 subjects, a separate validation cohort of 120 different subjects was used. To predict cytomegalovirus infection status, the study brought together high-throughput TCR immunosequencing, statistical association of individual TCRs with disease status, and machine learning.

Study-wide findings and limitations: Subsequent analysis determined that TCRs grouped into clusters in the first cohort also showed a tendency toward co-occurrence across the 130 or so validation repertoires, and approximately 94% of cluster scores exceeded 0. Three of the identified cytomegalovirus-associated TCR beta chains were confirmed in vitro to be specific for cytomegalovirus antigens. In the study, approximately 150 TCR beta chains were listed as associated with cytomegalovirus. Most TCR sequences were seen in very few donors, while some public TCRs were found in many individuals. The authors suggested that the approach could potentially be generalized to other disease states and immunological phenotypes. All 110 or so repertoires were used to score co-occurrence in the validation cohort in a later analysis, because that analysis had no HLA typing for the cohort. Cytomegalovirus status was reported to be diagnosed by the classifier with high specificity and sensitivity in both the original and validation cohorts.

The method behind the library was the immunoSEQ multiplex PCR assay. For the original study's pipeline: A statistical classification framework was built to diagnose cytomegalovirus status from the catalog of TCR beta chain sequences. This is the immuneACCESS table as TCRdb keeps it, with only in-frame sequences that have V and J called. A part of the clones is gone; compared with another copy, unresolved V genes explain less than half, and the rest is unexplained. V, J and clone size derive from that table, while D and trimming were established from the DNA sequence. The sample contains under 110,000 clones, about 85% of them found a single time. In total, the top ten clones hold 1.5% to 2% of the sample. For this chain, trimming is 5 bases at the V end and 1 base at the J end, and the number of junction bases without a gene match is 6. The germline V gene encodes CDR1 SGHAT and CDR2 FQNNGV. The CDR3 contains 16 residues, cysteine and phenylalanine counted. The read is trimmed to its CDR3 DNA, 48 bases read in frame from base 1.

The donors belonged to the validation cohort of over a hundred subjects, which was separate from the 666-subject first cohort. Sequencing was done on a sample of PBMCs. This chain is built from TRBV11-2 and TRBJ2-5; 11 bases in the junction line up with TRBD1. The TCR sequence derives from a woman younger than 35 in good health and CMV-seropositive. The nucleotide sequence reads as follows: TGTGCCAGCAGCCCCGGGACAGGGGGAGTCCAAGAGACCCAGTACTTC. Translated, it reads CASSPGTGGVQETQYF. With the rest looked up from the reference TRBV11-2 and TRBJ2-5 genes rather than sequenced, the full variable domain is EAGVAQSPRYKIIEKRQSVAFWCNPISGHATLYWYQQILGQGPKLLIQFQNNGVVDDSQLPKDRFSAERLKGVDSTLKIQPAKLEDSAVYLCASSPGTGGVQETQYFGPGTRLLVL.